The entry below gives a single T cell receptor beta chain sequence along with its context. The count of this clone is one. This receptor's antigen is unknown. Base qualities are not recorded, but no much larger clone differs from it by a single base. Using the deep immunoSEQ assay, TCR CDR3 regions were amplified from genomic DNA by multiplex PCR. Extracted genomic DNA from each cell subset was distributed evenly across all wells of several immunoSEQ 96-well plates, and each plate was treated as a replicate. Each replicate PCR for unsorted PBMC received around 330 ng genomic DNA, equal to tens of thousands of T cell genomes. Ten immunoSEQ deep assay plates were used to sequence the unsorted PBMC genomic DNA. Purified libraries were quantified with a Qubit 3.0 fluorometer, sized on a Bioanalyzer 2100, and re-quantified with the KAPA Library Quantification kit. Every immunoSEQ 96-well plate was sequenced on a dedicated single-read 150-cycle Illumina NextSeq 550 flow cell. As for the original processing: Because the immunoSEQ output held only junctional sequences and lacked quality scores, the filtering could not match the filtering applied to full-length reads. To assign V/J genes and CDR3, sequences were annotated using PyIR, a Python wrapper for IgBLAST v1.9, with IMGT germline references. Reads were removed for weak V/J assignments (E-value above 1e-6), missing CDR3, stop codons, out-of-frame junctions, or ambiguous translated residues. V3J clonotypes were defined by identical inferred V gene, J gene, and CDR3 amino acid sequence. Percentage overlap between repertoires was calculated by dividing the number of shared unique clonotypes by the size of the smaller repertoire. RTK rarefaction, the Chao1 estimator, and Recon v2.1 estimates of unobserved clonotypes were used to assess repertoire richness. TCRdb retrieved this table from immuneACCESS and kept in-frame rearrangements only. Not all clones are present; in checked studies, unresolved V genes account for under half, and no reason is known for the remainder. V, J and clone size are those of that table, while D and trimming were read from the DNA. Here the sample has about half a million clones; around 79% occur a single time. The ten most abundant clones make up over 10% of the sample.

The germline V gene encodes CDR1 LGHNA and CDR2 YNFKEQ. Taken from cysteine to phenylalanine, the CDR3 has 16 residues. CDR3 DNA is the only sequence kept; it has 48 bases, read in frame from the first base. Deletion took 4 bases off V and 8 bases off J, with a span of 20 bases between the germline ends. Donors were healthy HIV-negative adults with no recently reported acute infections or vaccinations. All donors were Caucasian adults living in Nashville, Tennessee, USA. For unsorted samples, roughly 86 million PBMCs were counted and genomic DNA was extracted with the QIAamp DNA Blood Mini kit. Blood was obtained by leukapheresis, after which PBMCs were separated by Ficoll-Histopaque density gradient centrifugation and cryopreserved in liquid nitrogen vapor phase. The entry originates in a study of shared clonotypes between healthy human individuals (dated by TCRdb to the early 2020s). Concerning the study at large: A couple of women and a few men aged 18 to 49 years were included in the cohort. The study deeply sequenced blood TCR repertoires of 5 or 6 healthy adults to estimate repertoire size and the extent of clonotype sharing between individuals. Different laboratories and diverse techniques were used to prepare libraries and sequence TCR repertoires, to increase sequencing depth and limit assay-specific biases. Between about 0.94 and 8.9 billion PBMCs per donor were obtained by leukapheresis. Here is what the overall study found, with its caveats: Because the study included only a small number of donors, the genetic and exposure-history diversity represented was limited. Sampling was limited to blood, and TCR repertoires in tissue likely differ from TCR repertoires in blood. Pairwise subsampling indicated that sequencing depth was expected to affect the degree of clonotype sharing among donors.

Specimen: PBMCs. The TCR sequence derives from a woman aged 40 to 50 in good health. Some clones in this sample may be carry-over from other donors' samples. The V gene is TRBV4-2 and the J gene is TRBJ1-4, with the D gene too uncertain to name. For the CDR3, the sequence is CASSPARGMQLEKLFF. The DNA sequence is as follows: TGTGCCAGCAGCCCGGCCCGGGGTATGCAGCTCGAAAAACTGTTTTTT.